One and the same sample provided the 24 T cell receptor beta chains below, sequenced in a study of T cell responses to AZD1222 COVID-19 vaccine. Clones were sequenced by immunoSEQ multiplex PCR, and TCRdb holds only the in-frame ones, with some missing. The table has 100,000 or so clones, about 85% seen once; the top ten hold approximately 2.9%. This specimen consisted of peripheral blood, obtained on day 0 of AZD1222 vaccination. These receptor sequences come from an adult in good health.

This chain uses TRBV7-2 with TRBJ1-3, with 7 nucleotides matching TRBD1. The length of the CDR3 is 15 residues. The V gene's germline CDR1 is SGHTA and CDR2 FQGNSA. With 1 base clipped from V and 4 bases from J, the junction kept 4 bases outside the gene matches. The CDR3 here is CASSLGPGGGNTIYF. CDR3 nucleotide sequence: TGTGCCAGCAGCTTAGGGCCAGGGGGAGGAAACACCATATATTTT.

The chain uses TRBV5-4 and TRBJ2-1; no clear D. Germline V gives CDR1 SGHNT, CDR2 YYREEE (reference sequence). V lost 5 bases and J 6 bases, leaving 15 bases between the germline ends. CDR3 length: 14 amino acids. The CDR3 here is CASRSAGSRNEQFF. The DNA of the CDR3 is TGTGCCAGCAGGTCCGCTGGATCTCGCAATGAGCAGTTCTTC.

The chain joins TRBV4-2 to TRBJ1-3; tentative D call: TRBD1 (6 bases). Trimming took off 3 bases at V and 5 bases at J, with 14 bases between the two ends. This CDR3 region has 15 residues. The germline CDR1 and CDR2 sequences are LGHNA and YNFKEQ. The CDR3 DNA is TGTGCCAGCAGCCATGGAGGGGGAGTGAGAAACACCATATATTTT. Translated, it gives CASSHGGGVRNTIYF.

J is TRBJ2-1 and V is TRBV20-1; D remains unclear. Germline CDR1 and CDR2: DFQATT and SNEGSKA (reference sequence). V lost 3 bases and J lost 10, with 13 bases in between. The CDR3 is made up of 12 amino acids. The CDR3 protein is CSASFPSNEQFF. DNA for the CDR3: TGCAGTGCTAGTTTCCCCTCTAACGAGCAGTTCTTC.

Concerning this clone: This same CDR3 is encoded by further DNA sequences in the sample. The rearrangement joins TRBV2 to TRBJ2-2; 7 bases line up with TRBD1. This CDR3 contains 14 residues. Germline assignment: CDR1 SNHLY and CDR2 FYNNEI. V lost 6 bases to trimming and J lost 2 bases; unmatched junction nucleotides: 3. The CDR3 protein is CASRGTANTGELFF. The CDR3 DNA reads TGTGCCAGCAGAGGGACAGCCAACACCGGGGAGCTGTTTTTT.

The CDR3 sequence is CASNRRQETQYF. In nucleotides, the CDR3 is TGTGCCAGCAACCGACGGCAAGAGACCCAGTACTTC. The chain links TRBV2 to TRBJ2-5; unclear D gene. Germline V lookup: CDR1 SNHLY, CDR2 FYNNEI. Trimming took off 7 bases at V and 2 bases at J, with 8 bases between the two ends. This CDR3 region has 12 residues.

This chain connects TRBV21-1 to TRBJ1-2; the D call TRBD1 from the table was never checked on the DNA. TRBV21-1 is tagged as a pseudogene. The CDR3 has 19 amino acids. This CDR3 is CASSNTRNTGTPASYGYTF. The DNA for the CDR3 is TGTGCCAGCAGCAATACTCGCAATACAGGAACACCAGCTAGCTATGGCTACACCTTC.

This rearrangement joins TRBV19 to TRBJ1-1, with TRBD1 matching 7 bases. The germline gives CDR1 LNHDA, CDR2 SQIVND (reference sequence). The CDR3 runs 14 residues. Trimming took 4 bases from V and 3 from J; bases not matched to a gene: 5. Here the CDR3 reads CASSTGQDYTEAFF. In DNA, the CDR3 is TGTGCCAGTAGTACTGGACAGGACTACACTGAAGCTTTCTTT.

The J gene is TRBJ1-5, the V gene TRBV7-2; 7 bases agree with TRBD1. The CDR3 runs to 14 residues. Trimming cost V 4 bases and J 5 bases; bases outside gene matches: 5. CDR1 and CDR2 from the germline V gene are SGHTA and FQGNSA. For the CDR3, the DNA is TGTGCCAGCAGCTCACAGGGGAGGGATCAGCCCCAGCATTTT. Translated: CASSSQGRDQPQHF.

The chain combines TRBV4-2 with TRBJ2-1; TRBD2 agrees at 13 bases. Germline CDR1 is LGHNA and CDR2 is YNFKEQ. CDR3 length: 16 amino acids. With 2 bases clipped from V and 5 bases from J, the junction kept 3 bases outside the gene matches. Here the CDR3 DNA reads TGTGCCAGCAGCCAAACCGGGACTAGCGGGGACAATGAGCAGTTCTTC. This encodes CASSQTGTSGDNEQFF.

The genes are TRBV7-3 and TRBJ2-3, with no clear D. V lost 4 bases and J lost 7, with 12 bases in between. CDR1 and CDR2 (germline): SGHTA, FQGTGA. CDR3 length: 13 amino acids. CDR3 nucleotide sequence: TGTGCCAGCAGCTCTCCCCCCCGGCATACGCAGTATTTT. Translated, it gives CASSSPPRHTQYF.

The CDR3 region has the DNA TGTGCCAGCAGCTTAGTGGGCGCCAAAGAGACCCAGTACTTC. Translated, it gives CASSLVGAKETQYF. The chain joins TRBV7-2 to TRBJ2-5, with D uncertain. Germline CDR1 reads SGHTA; CDR2 reads FQGNSA. This CDR3 spans 14 amino acids. The V and J ends lost 1 base and 3 bases respectively, with 9 bases between them.

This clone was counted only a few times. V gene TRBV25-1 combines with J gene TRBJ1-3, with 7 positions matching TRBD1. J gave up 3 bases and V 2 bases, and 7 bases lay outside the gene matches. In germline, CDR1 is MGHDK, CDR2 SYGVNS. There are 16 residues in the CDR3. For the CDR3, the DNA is TGTGCCAGCAGTGAACCCCAGGGGGTCGGTGGAAACACCATATATTTT. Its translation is CASSEPQGVGGNTIYF.

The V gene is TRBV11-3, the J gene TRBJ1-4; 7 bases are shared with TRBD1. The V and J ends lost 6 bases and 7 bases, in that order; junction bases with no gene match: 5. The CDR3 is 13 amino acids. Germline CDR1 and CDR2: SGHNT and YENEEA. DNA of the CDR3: TGTGCCAGCAGGGGCAGGGGGATTGAAAAACTGTTTTTT. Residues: CASRGRGIEKLFF. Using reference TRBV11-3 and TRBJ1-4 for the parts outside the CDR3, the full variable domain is EAGVVQSPRYKIIEKKQPVAFWCNPISGHNTLYWYLQNLGQGPELLIRYENEEAVDDSQLPKDRFSAERLKGVDSTLKIQPAELGDSAVYLCASRGRGIEKLFFGSGTQLSVL.

The CDR3 region has the DNA TGTGCCAGCAGCTTCTTCGGACGCAATCAGCCCCAGCATTTT. This gives the protein CASSFFGRNQPQHF. The rearrangement joins TRBV7-2 to TRBJ1-5; no clear D. Germline V gene sequence: CDR1 SGHTA, CDR2 FQGNSA. Deletions cut 3 bases from V and 2 bases from J, with 8 bases between. This CDR3 region has 14 residues.

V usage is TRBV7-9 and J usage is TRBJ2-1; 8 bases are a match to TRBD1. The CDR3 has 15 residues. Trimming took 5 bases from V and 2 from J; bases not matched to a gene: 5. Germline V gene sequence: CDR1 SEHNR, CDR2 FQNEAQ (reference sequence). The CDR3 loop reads CASSRGQVTYNEQFF. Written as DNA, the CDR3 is TGTGCCAGCAGCCGGGGACAGGTCACCTACAATGAGCAGTTCTTC.

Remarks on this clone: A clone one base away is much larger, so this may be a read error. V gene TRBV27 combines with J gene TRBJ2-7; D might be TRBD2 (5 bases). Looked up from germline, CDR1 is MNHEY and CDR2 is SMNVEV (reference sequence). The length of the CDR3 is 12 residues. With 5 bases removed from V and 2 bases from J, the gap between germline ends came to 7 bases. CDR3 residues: CASSPGTYEQYF. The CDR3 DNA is TGTGCCAGCAGTCCCGGGACCTACGAGCAGTACTTC.

CDR3: CASSIGTAQETQYF. Here the CDR3 DNA reads TGTGCCAGTAGTATAGGGACGGCACAAGAGACCCAGTACTTC. The V gene is TRBV19, the J gene TRBJ2-5, with D unclear. The ends were cut back, 1 base at V and 2 bases at J, with 8 bases in the middle. From germline, CDR1 is LNHDA and CDR2 SQIVND (reference sequence). This CDR3 is built from 14 residues.

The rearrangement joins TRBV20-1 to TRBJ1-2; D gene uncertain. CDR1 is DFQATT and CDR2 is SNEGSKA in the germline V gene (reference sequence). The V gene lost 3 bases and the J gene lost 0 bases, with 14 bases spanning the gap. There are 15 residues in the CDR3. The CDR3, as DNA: TGCAGTGCTAGTGTGGCCGGCGGTGCTAACTATGGCTACACCTTC. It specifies CSASVAGGANYGYTF.

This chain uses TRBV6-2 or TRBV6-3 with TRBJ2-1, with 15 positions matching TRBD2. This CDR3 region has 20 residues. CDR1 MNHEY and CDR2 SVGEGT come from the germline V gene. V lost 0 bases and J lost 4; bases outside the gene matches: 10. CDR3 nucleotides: TGTGCCAGCAGTTACTCTCCCGGACTAGCGGGAGGGTTACTATACAATGAGCAGTTCTTC. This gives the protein CASSYSPGLAGGLLYNEQFF.

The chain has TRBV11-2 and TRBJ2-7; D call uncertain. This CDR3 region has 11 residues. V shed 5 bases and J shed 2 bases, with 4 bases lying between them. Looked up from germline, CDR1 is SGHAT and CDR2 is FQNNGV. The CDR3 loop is CASSQAYEQYF. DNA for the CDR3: TGTGCCAGCAGCCAGGCCTACGAGCAGTACTTC.

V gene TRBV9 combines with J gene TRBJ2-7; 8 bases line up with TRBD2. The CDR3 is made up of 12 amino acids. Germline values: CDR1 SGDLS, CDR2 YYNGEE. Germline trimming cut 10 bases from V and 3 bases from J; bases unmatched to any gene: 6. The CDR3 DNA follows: TGTGCCTCCCTACGGGGGGGCTACGAGCAGTACGTC. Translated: CASLRGGYEQYV.

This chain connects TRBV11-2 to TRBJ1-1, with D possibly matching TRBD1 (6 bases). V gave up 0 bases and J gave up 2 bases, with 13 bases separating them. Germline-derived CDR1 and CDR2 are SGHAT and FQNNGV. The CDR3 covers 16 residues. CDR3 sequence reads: CASSLEWGARNTEAFF. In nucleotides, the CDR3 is TGTGCCAGCAGCTTAGAGTGGGGGGCTCGCAACACTGAAGCTTTCTTT.

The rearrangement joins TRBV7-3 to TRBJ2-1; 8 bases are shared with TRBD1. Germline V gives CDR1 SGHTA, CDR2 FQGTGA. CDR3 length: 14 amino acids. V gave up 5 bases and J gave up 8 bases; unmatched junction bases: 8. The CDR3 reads CASSPDRVSHEQFF. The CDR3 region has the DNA TGTGCCAGCAGCCCGGACAGGGTTTCCCATGAGCAGTTCTTC. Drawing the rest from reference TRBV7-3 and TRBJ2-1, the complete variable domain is GAGVSQTPSNKVTEKGKYVELRCDPISGHTALYWYRQSLGQGPEFLIYFQGTGAADDSGLPNDRFFAVRPEGSVSTLKIQRTERGDSAVYLCASSPDRVSHEQFFGPGTRLTVL.